The clone carrying this TCR beta chain was seen only a few times. As yet, its antigen is unknown. Quantitative 5'-RACE with molecular barcodes generated TCR beta libraries. TCRdb reprocessed the 5' RACE reads with MiXCR, giving one entry per CDR3 protein. The sample has some 450,000 distinct CDR3 sequences; under 20% are singletons. V was shortened by 7 bases and J by 3 bases, with 15 bases between the two germline ends. This CDR3 comprises 15 residues. Per germline, CDR1 MGHDK and CDR2 SYGVNS. The data stem from a study of CD8 T cells in ankylosing spondylitis. Notes on the study in general: Blood of patients with ankylosing spondylitis appeared to be characterized by a TCR beta motif of 8 or 9 highly homologous variants.

V and J are TRBV25-1 and TRBJ2-2; D tentatively reads TRBD1 or TRBD2 (5 bases each). Sequencing input: blood, either unsorted or a sorted T cell fraction (not recorded which). The TCR originated in a male donor with ankylosing spondylitis. The CDR3 spells CASTGTEPYTGELFF. The DNA of the CDR3 is TGTGCCAGCACGGGGACCGAGCCATACACCGGGGAGCTGTTTTTT.